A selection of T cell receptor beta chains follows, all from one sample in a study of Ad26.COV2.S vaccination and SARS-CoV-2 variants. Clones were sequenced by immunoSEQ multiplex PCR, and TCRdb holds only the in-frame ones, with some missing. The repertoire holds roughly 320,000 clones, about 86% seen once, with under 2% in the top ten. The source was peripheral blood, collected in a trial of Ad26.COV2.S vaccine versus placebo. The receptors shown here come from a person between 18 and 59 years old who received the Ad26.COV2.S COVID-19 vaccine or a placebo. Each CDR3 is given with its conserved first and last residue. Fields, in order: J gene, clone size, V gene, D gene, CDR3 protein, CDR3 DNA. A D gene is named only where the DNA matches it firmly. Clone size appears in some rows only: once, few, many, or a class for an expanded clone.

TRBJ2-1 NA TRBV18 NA CASSPPNPEALSEGKEQFF TGTGCCAGCTCACCACCCAACCCAGAGGCCCTTTCGGAGGGGAAAGAGCAGTTCTTC
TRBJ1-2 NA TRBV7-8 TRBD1 CASSLAPGQGPYGYTF TGTGCCAGCAGCTTAGCCCCGGGACAGGGCCCTTATGGCTACACCTTC
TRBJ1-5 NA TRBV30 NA CAWSVAGYNQPQHF TGTGCCTGGAGTGTGGCCGGCTACAATCAGCCCCAGCATTTT
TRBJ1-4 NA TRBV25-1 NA CASSESGRQNEKLFF TGTGCCAGCAGTGAATCGGGCAGGCAAAATGAAAAACTGTTTTTT
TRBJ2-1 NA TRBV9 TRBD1 CASSFGTGRADNEQFF TGTGCCAGCAGCTTCGGGACAGGACGCGCAGACAATGAGCAGTTCTTC
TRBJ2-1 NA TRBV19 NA CASSIFGVRPFGQFF TGTGCCAGTAGTATTTTCGGCGTGCGCCCTTTCGGGCAGTTCTTC
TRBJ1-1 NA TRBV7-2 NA CASSPPGSLNTEAFF TGTGCCAGCAGCCCCCCGGGTAGTTTGAACACTGAAGCTTTCTTT
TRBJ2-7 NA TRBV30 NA CAWSHLSYEQYF TGTGCCTGGAGTCATTTATCCTACGAGCAGTACTTC
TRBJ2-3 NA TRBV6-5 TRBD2 CAGGLAGATDTQYF TGTGCCGGGGGACTAGCGGGTGCGACAGATACGCAGTATTTT
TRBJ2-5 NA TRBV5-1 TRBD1 CASSARQGGQETQYF TGCGCCAGCAGCGCCCGACAGGGGGGGCAGGAGACCCAGTACTTC
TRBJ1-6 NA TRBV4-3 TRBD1 CASSQVRGQELHF TGCGCCAGCAGCCAAGTTCGTGGACAGGAGCTCCACTTT
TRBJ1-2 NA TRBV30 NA CAWSNGYGYTF TGTGCCTGGAGTAATGGCTATGGCTACACCTTC
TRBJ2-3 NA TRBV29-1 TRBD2 CSGDSGGTDTQYF TGCAGCGGGGATAGCGGGGGAACAGATACGCAGTATTTT
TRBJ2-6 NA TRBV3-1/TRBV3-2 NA CASSQAGLVLTF TGTGCCAGCAGCCAAGCGGGGCTGGTCCTGACTTTC
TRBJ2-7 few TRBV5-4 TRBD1 CASSYGQGATYEQYF TGTGCCAGCAGCTATGGACAGGGGGCTACCTACGAGCAGTACTTC
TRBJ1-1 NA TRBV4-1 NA CASSRGGAGGTEAFF TGCGCCAGCAGCCGTGGGGGGGCTGGTGGGACTGAAGCTTTCTTT
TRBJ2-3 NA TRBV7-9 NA CASSLNLPRAGDTQYF TGTGCCAGCAGCTTAAATTTACCCAGGGCTGGAGATACGCAGTATTTT
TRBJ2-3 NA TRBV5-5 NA CASRESGTDTQYF TGTGCCAGCAGAGAATCCGGGACAGATACGCAGTATTTT
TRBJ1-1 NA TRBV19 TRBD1 CASSIEGDRDSEAFF TGTGCCAGTAGTATCGAGGGGGACAGAGACTCTGAAGCTTTCTTT
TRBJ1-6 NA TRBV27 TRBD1 CASSPRPTGTGLYSPLHF TGTGCCAGCAGTCCCCGACCCACCGGGACAGGGCTGTATTCACCCCTCCACTTT
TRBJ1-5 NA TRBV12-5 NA CASGLGVQPQHF TGTGCTAGTGGTTTGGGCGTACAGCCCCAGCATTTT
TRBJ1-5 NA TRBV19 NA CASSMGGTLNSNQPQHF TGTGCCAGTAGTATGGGCGGGACACTTAATAGCAATCAGCCCCAGCATTTT
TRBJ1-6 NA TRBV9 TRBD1 CASSVRAGGDSPLHF TGTGCCAGCAGCGTACGGGCAGGGGGGGATTCACCCCTCCACTTT
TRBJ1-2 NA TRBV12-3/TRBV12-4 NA CASSLLRESGYTF TGTGCCAGCAGTTTACTTAGGGAAAGTGGCTACACCTTC
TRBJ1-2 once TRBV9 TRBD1 CASSVEGQGAEGYTF TGTGCCAGCAGCGTAGAGGGACAGGGGGCCGAGGGCTACACCTTC
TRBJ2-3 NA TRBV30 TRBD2 CAWSVSSGVRDTQYF TGTGCCTGGAGTGTGTCTAGCGGGGTCCGAGATACGCAGTATTTT
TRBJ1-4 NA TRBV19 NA CASSTPGFFLEKLFF TGTGCCAGTAGTACCCCGGGGTTTTTTCTGGAAAAACTGTTTTTT
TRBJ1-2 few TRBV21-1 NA CASGALKNYGYTF TGTGCCAGCGGGGCATTGAAAAACTATGGCTACACCTTC
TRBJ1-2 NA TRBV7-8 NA CASSLRGFDYGYTF TGTGCCAGCAGTTTGAGGGGGTTCGACTATGGCTACACCTTC
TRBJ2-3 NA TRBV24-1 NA CATSDPGITDTQYF TGTGCCACCAGTGACCCCGGGATCACAGATACGCAGTATTTT
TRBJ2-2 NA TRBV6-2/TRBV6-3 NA CASSYSRALWHGGLNTGELFF TGTGCCAGCAGTTACTCGAGAGCCCTATGGCATGGCGGTTTGAACACCGGGGAGCTGTTTTTT
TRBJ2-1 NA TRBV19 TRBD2 CASKSGETSYNEQFF TGTGCCAGTAAGAGCGGGGAGACCTCCTACAATGAGCAGTTCTTC
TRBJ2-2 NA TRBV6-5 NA CASSTGLGTGELFF TGTGCCAGCAGTACAGGGCTTGGCACCGGGGAGCTGTTTTTT
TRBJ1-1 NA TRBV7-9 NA CATAGTEAFF TGTGCCACGGCTGGCACTGAAGCTTTCTTT
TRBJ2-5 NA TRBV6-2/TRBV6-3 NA CASSYSIVRETQYF TGTGCCAGCAGTTACTCGATCGTCCGAGAGACCCAGTACTTC
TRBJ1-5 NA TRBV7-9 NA CASSLDTLHQPQHF TGTGCCAGCAGCTTGGACACTTTACATCAGCCCCAGCATTTT